This paragraph covers one TCR beta chain sequence. Germline V CDR1 and CDR2: SGHNT, YYREEE (reference sequence). The CDR3 sequence is 15 residues long. V lost 1 base to trimming and J lost 1 base, with 9 bases between them. Data came from immunoSEQ multiplex PCR; TCRdb stores just in-frame clones and leaves some out. Of about 65,000 clones in the sample, approximately 80% are singletons; the top ten hold 1.5% to 2%. The sample originates from a study of OX40 agonist ivuxolimab in advanced cancers. The rearrangement uses TRBV5-4 and TRBJ2-1; a possible D gene is TRBD2 (6 bases). The sequences come from CD4+ or CD8+ T cells sorted from blood, collected in a trial of the OX40 agonist ivuxolimab. This receptor was obtained from an adult with an advanced solid tumor such as melanoma, head and neck, liver or kidney cancer. The CDR3 nucleotides read TGTGCCAGCAGCTTGCCCGGGAGATCCTACAATGAGCAGTTCTTC. Translating it yields CASSLPGRSYNEQFF.